These 15 T cell receptor beta chains share one sample of origin, sequenced in a study of blood T cells in healthy people across ages. The authors ran a second PCR of 7 to 11 cycles using a sample-barcoded 5' primer and a J-beta primer mix. TCRdb independently ran MiXCR on the 5' RACE reads; one entry per CDR3 protein. The sample lists 1.5 million to 2 million distinct CDR3 sequences; 28% were seen once. Material for sequencing was blood. These receptors were obtained from a woman aged 25 to 39 in good health.

The chain links TRBV11-3 to TRBJ2-1; D tentatively reads TRBD1 or TRBD2 (5 bases each). V was clipped by 5 bases and J by 8 bases, with 13 bases between them. The CDR3 totals 13 residues. From germline, CDR1 is SGHNT and CDR2 YENEEA. The CDR3 is CASSMGTVDEQFF. The CDR3 DNA reads as TGTGCCAGCAGCATGGGGACGGTCGATGAGCAGTTCTTC.

DNA of the CDR3: TGTGCCAGCAGCGGGGACGGTGACTCTGGAAACACCATATATTTT. This gives the protein CASSGDGDSGNTIYF. The chain recombines TRBV11-2 with TRBJ1-3, with a possible D match to TRBD1 (5 bases). The CDR3 covers 15 residues. Trimming shortened V by 5 bases and J by 0 bases, and 11 bases separated the two germline ends. CDR1 and CDR2 from the germline V gene are SGHAT and FQNNGV.

This clonotype was counted only a few times. The chain couples TRBV20-1 to TRBJ1-5; TRBD1 aligns across 7 bases. After removal of 3 bases from V and 5 bases from J, the junction contained 4 bases not matched to a gene. The CDR3 has 13 amino acids. In germline, CDR1 is DFQATT, CDR2 SNEGSKA (reference sequence). CDR3 loop: CSARATGYQPQHF. DNA for the CDR3: TGCAGTGCTAGGGCGACAGGGTATCAGCCCCAGCATTTT.

The chain recombines TRBV29-1 with TRBJ1-1; no definite D call. Germline-derived CDR1 and CDR2 are SQVTM and ANQGSEA. Deletions cut 4 bases from V and 2 bases from J, with 11 bases between. The CDR3 runs 13 residues. The CDR3 is CSVVDGLNTEAFF. The CDR3 DNA is TGCAGCGTTGTCGACGGCCTCAACACTGAAGCTTTCTTT.

This clonotype was observed many times. The chain joins TRBV7-2 to TRBJ1-5; D is undetermined. Germline assignment: CDR1 SGHTA and CDR2 FQGNSA. The CDR3 runs to 17 residues. The germline V and J ends were trimmed by 1 base and 0 bases, with 13 bases remaining between them. As DNA, the CDR3 is TGTGCCAGCAGCTTAGTATCTGTCGGCATTAGCAATCAGCCCCAGCATTTT. Residues: CASSLVSVGISNQPQHF.

This sequence joins TRBV5-4 and TRBJ2-3, with D tentatively TRBD1 (6 bases). The V and J ends lost 7 bases and 2 bases respectively, with 23 bases between them. This CDR3 has 17 amino acids. CDR1 and CDR2 (germline): SGHNT, YYREEE (reference sequence). CDR3 bases: TGTGCCAGCCGGGCTGGCCGGACAGATATGAACACAGATACGCAGTATTTT. This sequence encodes CASRAGRTDMNTDTQYF.

The J gene is TRBJ2-3, the V gene TRBV15; TRBD2 aligns across 8 bases. CDR1 and CDR2 (germline): LNHNV, YYDKDF (reference sequence). V shed 3 bases and J 2 bases; nucleotides not matched to a gene: 4. The CDR3 covers 15 residues. Here the CDR3 reads CATSSRGGYTDTQYF. DNA of the CDR3: TGTGCCACCAGCAGCCGGGGGGGGTACACAGATACGCAGTATTTT.

This clonotype showed up just a few times. The gene calls are TRBV12-3 or TRBV12-4 and TRBJ2-1; D is perhaps TRBD2 (5 bases). V lost 6 bases and J 8 bases, leaving 11 bases between the germline ends. The CDR3 sequence is 12 residues long. The CDR3 sequence: CASSPLRDEQFF. The CDR3 DNA follows: TGTGCCAGCAGCCCCTTGCGGGATGAGCAGTTCTTC.

V usage is TRBV5-1 and J usage is TRBJ2-7; D remains unclear. The germline gives CDR1 SGHRS, CDR2 YFSETQ. With 4 bases removed from V and 2 bases from J, the gap between germline ends came to 10 bases. The CDR3 covers 13 residues. The CDR3 here is CASSVELTYEQYF. The CDR3 coding sequence is TGCGCCAGCAGCGTGGAGCTGACCTACGAGCAGTACTTC. Full variable domain (outside the CDR3, taken from reference TRBV5-1 and TRBJ2-7): KAGVTQTPRYLIKTRGQQVTLSCSPISGHRSVSWYQQTPGQGLQFLFEYFSETQRNKGNFPGRFSGRQFSNSRSEMNVSTLELGDSALYLCASSVELTYEQYFGPGTRLTVT.

This chain connects TRBV7-2 to TRBJ2-7; D is tentatively TRBD1 or TRBD2 (6 bases each). Germline CDR1 and CDR2: SGHTA and FQGNSA. Trimming stripped 5 bases from V and 5 bases from J, with 25 bases between. The CDR3 has 17 amino acids. CDR3 DNA: TGTGCCAGCAGCCCGAACTTTCGGGGGCGAACTCCCCACGAGCAGTACTTC. Translating it yields CASSPNFRGRTPHEQYF. Full variable domain (rest looked up from reference TRBV7-2 and TRBJ2-7): GAGVSQSPSNKVTEKGKDVELRCDPISGHTALYWYRQSLGQGLEFLIYFQGNSAPDKSGLPSDRFSAERTGGSVSTLTIQRTQQEDSAVYLCASSPNFRGRTPHEQYFGPGTRLTVT.

This clonotype was recorded at least ten times. The chain employs TRBV5-1 and TRBJ2-1; D is possibly TRBD1 (6 bases). Germline loops: CDR1 SGHRS, CDR2 YFSETQ. This CDR3 is 14 amino acids long. Trimming took 0 bases from V and 6 from J, leaving 10 bases between them. This CDR3 reads CASSLGGPSNEQFF. DNA for the CDR3: TGCGCCAGCAGCTTGGGGGGGCCTTCCAATGAGCAGTTCTTC. The full variable domain, with the rest looked up from reference TRBV5-1 and TRBJ2-1, is KAGVTQTPRYLIKTRGQQVTLSCSPISGHRSVSWYQQTPGQGLQFLFEYFSETQRNKGNFPGRFSGRQFSNSRSEMNVSTLELGDSALYLCASSLGGPSNEQFFGPGTRLTVL.

This clonotype has more than one count but fewer than ten. The rearrangement joins TRBV5-1 to TRBJ2-1, with 8 bases matching TRBD2. Germline V lookup: CDR1 SGHRS, CDR2 YFSETQ. This CDR3 spans 16 amino acids. J gave up 7 bases and V 3 bases, and 12 bases lay outside the gene matches. CDR3 amino acids: CASSSQTSVIGNEQFF. DNA for the CDR3: TGCGCCAGCAGCTCGCAGACTAGCGTTATTGGGAATGAGCAGTTCTTC.

As to this clonotype: A much larger clone differs from this one at a single base, so this may be a read error. No conserved phenylalanine or tryptophan is present at the end of the CDR3, so a read error is the likely explanation. The gene calls are TRBV7-2 and TRBJ2-5; D is uncertain. Trimming pared 3 bases from V and 4 bases from J, leaving 15 bases between. Germline CDR1 SGHTA, CDR2 FQGNSA. The CDR3 sequence is 15 residues long. The CDR3 loop reads CASSFAQVVGETQYC. The DNA of the CDR3 is TGTGCCAGCAGCTTTGCCCAGGTTGTGGGAGAGACCCAGTACTGC.

The chain has TRBV5-6 and TRBJ2-5; 12 nucleotides agree with TRBD2. Per the germline V gene, CDR1 is SGHDT and CDR2 is YYEEEE. CDR3 length: 15 residues. V trimming: 4 bases; J trimming: 4 bases; junction bases outside the gene matches: 5. CDR3 amino acids: CASSAPGLAGETQYF. CDR3 nucleotide sequence: TGTGCCAGCAGCGCACCGGGACTAGCGGGAGAGACCCAGTACTTC. Looking up the rest from reference TRBV5-6 and TRBJ2-5 gives the full variable domain: DAGVTQSPTHLIKTRGQQVTLRCSPKSGHDTVSWYQQALGQGPQFIFQYYEEEERQRGNFPDRFSGHQFPNYSSELNVNALLLGDSALYLCASSAPGLAGETQYFGPGTRLLVL.

This clonotype was seen ten or more times. The chain joins TRBV20-1 to TRBJ2-1; possibly TRBD2 for D (6 bases). The CDR3 has 12 residues. Germline V gene lookup returns CDR1 DFQATT and CDR2 SNEGSKA (reference sequence). Trimming shortened V by 7 bases and J by 7 bases, and 14 bases separated the two germline ends. This CDR3 reads CSGTTLRNEQFF. For the CDR3, the DNA is TGCAGTGGGACTACTTTACGGAATGAGCAGTTCTTC.